Each of the 7 T cell receptor beta chains below was sequenced from the same sample in a study of response to subunit inactivated influenza vaccine. Each CDR3 protein gets one entry after TCRdb re-called the RT-PCR reads with MiXCR. The sample has about 780,000 distinct CDR3 sequences; less than 20% are singletons. The starting material was PBMCs from blood, obtained 5 days after vaccination. The receptors originated from a man in his fifties who received an inactivated influenza vaccine.

This clonotype was found many times. This CDR3 is CASTVTLPDKYTGELFF. The CDR3 DNA reads TGTGCCAGCACCGTGACCCTTCCGGACAAGTACACCGGGGAGCTGTTTTTT. The V call is TRBV7-6, the J call TRBJ2-2, with a tentative D call TRBD1 (5 bases). CDR1 SGHVS and CDR2 FNYEAQ come from the germline V gene. Trimming pared 7 bases from V and 3 bases from J, leaving 21 bases between. The CDR3 contains 17 residues.

The rearrangement joins TRBV27 to TRBJ2-7, with 7 bases that match TRBD1. Germline trimming cut 8 bases from V and 0 bases from J; bases unmatched to any gene: 7. CDR1 and CDR2 (germline): MNHEY, SMNVEV (reference sequence). CDR3 length: 14 amino acids. In DNA form, the CDR3 reads TGTGCCAGCCGCCCGGGACAGTACTCCTACGAGCAGTACTTC. Translating it yields CASRPGQYSYEQYF.

The genes are TRBV5-1 and TRBJ2-1; 7 nucleotides agree with TRBD2. J gave up 7 bases and V 0 bases, and 4 bases lay outside the gene matches. The CDR3 has 14 residues. In germline, CDR1 is SGHRS, CDR2 YFSETQ. The CDR3 loop is CASSLGSGANEQFF. Here the CDR3 DNA reads TGCGCCAGCAGCTTGGGGAGCGGGGCGAATGAGCAGTTCTTC.

The chain combines TRBV5-1 with TRBJ2-7; D perhaps matches TRBD2 (5 bases). V was trimmed by 0 bases and J by 4 bases, leaving 14 bases between them. The CDR3 covers 15 residues. The germline V gene encodes CDR1 SGHRS and CDR2 YFSETQ. The CDR3 spells CASSLEAAPGYEQYF. CDR3 bases: TGCGCCAGCAGCTTGGAAGCAGCCCCGGGGTACGAGCAGTACTTC.

This clonotype was seen repeatedly, ten times or more. The chain combines TRBV29-1 with TRBJ2-7; 7 bases are shared with TRBD2. The CDR3 runs to 13 residues. Germline CDR1 SQVTM, CDR2 ANQGSEA. Trimming at V came to 7 bases and at J to 2 bases, leaving 8 bases not matched to a gene. The chain's CDR3 is CSGTSDATYEQYF. The CDR3 DNA sequence: TGCAGCGGCACTAGCGACGCAACCTACGAGCAGTACTTC.

This clonotype appeared a few times. The chain couples TRBV6-5 to TRBJ2-7; 7 nucleotides line up with TRBD2. CDR1 is MNHEY and CDR2 is SVGAGI in the germline V gene. The CDR3 runs 13 residues. The ends lost 2 bases at V and 6 bases at J; junction bases unmatched: 4. CDR3 loop: CASSYGGGLEQYF. The CDR3 DNA sequence: TGTGCCAGCAGTTACGGCGGGGGTCTCGAGCAGTACTTC.

The CDR3 coding sequence is TGTGCCAGCAGAACCAAGGGACTAGCTGCCGTTTATGCCCCGTGGGAGTACGAGCAGTACTTC. Translation: CASRTKGLAAVYAPWEYEQYF. The V and J genes are TRBV28 and TRBJ2-7, with 9 bases lining up with TRBD2. V gave up 6 bases and J gave up 4 bases; unmatched junction bases: 28. Germline V gives CDR1 MDHEN, CDR2 SYDVKM. This CDR3 is 21 amino acids long.